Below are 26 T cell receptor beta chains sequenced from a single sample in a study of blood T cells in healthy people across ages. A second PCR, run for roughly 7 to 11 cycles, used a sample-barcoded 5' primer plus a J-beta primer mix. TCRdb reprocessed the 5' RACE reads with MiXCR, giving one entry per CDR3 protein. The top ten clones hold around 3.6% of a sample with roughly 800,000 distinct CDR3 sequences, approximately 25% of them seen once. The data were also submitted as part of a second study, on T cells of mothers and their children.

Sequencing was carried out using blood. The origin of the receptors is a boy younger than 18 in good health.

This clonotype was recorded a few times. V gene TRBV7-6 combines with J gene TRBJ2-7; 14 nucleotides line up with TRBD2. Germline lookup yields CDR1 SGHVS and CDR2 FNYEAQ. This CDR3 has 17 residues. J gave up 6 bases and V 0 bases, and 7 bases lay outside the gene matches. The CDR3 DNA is TGTGCCAGCAGCTTAGCGCCGGGACTAGCGGGAGTAGGCGAGCAGTACTTC. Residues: CASSLAPGLAGVGEQYF.

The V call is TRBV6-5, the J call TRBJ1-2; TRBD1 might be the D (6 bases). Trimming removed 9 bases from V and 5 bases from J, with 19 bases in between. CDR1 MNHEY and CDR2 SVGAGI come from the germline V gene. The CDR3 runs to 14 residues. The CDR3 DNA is TGTGCCAGGCCAGCGGCAGGGGTTTTTTATGGCTACACCTTC. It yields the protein CARPAAGVFYGYTF.

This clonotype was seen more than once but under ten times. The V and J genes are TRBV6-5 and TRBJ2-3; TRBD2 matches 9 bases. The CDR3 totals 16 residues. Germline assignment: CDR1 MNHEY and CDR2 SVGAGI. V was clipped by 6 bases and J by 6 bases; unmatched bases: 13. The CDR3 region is CASSSGLAKQWDTQYF. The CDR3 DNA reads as TGTGCCAGCAGCTCCGGACTAGCGAAACAGTGGGATACGCAGTATTTT.

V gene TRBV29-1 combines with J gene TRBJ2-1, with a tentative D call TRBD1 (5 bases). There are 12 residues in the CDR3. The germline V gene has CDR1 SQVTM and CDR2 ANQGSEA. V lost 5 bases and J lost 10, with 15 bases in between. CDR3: CSVLGVEREQFF. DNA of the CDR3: TGCAGCGTTCTAGGGGTCGAAAGGGAGCAGTTCTTC.

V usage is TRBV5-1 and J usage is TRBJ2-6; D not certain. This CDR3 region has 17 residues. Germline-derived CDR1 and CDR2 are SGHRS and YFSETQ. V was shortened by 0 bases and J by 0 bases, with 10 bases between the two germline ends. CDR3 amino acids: CASSLAVGVSGANVLTF. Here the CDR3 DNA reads TGCGCCAGCAGCTTGGCCGTTGGGGTCTCTGGGGCCAACGTCCTGACTTTC.

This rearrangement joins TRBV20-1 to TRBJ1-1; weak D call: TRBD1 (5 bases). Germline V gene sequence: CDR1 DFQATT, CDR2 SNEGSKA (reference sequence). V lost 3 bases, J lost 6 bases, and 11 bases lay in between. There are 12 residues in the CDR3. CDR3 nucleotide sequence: TGCAGTGCTAGTGACAGTTACCCTGAAGCTTTCTTT. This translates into CSASDSYPEAFF.

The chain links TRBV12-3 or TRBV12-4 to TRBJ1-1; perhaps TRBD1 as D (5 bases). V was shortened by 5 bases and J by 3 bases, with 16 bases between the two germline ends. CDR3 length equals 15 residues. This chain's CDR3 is CASSPPSRADTEAFF. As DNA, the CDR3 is TGTGCCAGCAGTCCACCGTCCAGGGCTGACACTGAAGCTTTCTTT.

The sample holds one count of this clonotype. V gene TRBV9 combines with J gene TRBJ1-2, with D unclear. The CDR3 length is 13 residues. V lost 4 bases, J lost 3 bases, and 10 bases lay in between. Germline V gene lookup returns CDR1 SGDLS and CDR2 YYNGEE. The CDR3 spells CASSTDGYYGYTF. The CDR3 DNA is TGTGCCAGCAGCACGGACGGATACTATGGCTACACCTTC.

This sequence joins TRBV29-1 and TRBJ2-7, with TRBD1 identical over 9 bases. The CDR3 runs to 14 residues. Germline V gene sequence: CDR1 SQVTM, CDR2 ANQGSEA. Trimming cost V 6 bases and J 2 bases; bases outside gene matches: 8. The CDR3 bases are TGCAGCGTGGAGGGGGGACAGGGTCCCTACGAGCAGTACTTC. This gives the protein CSVEGGQGPYEQYF.

CDR3: CAMGRRPYNEQFF. In DNA form, the CDR3 reads TGTGCCATGGGTAGGCGCCCGTACAATGAGCAGTTCTTC. This chain joins TRBV12-3 or TRBV12-4 and TRBJ2-1; unclear D gene. Deletions cut 10 bases from V and 4 bases from J, with 14 bases between. The CDR3 has 13 amino acids.

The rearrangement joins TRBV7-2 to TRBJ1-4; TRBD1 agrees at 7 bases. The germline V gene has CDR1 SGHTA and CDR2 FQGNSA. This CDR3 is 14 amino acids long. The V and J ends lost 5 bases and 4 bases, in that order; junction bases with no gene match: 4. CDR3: CASSRDSSNEKLFF. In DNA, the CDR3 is TGTGCCAGCAGCAGGGACAGCAGTAATGAAAAACTGTTTTTT. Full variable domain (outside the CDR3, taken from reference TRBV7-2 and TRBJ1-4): GAGVSQSPSNKVTEKGKDVELRCDPISGHTALYWYRQSLGQGLEFLIYFQGNSAPDKSGLPSDRFSAERTGGSVSTLTIQRTQQEDSAVYLCASSRDSSNEKLFFGSGTQLSVL.

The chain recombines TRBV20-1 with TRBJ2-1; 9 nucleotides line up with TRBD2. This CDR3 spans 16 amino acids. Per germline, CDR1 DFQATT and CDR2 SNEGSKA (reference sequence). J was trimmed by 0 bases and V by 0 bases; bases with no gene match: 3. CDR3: CSARDAGGPSYNEQFF. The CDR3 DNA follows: TGCAGTGCTAGAGATGCGGGGGGGCCCTCCTACAATGAGCAGTTCTTC.

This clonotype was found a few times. DNA of the CDR3: TGTGCCAGCAGCCCCGTGTCTTCGGGGAGTAGCACAGATACGCAGTATTTT. It yields the protein CASSPVSSGSSTDTQYF. The rearrangement joins TRBV7-9 to TRBJ2-3; TRBD2 is a possible D gene (5 bases). The germline V and J ends were trimmed by 5 bases and 0 bases, with 18 bases remaining between them. This CDR3 comprises 17 residues. CDR1 and CDR2 (germline): SEHNR, FQNEAQ (reference sequence).

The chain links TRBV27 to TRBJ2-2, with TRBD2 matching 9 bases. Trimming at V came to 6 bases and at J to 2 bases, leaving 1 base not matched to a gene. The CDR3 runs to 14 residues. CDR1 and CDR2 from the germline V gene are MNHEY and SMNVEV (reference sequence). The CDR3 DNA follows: TGTGCCAGCAGGGGACTAGCCAACACCGGGGAGCTGTTTTTT. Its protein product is CASRGLANTGELFF.

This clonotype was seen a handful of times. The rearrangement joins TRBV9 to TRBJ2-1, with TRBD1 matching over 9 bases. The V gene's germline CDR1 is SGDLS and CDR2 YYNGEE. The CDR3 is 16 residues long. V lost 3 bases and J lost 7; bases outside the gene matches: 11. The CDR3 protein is CASSAPGQGSENEQFF. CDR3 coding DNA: TGTGCCAGCAGCGCCCCGGGACAGGGTTCGGAAAATGAGCAGTTCTTC.

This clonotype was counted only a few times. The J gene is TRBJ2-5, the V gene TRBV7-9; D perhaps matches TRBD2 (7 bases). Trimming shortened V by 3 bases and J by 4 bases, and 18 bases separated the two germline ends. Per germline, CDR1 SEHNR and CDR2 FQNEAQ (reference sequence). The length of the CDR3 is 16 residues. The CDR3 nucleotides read TGTGCCAGCAGCTTGTCCCGGGGGGCAGGGGTAGAGACCCAGTACTTC. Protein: CASSLSRGAGVETQYF. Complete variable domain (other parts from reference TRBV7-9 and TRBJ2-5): DTGVSQNPRHKITKRGQNVTFRCDPISEHNRLYWYRQTLGQGPEFLTYFQNEAQLEKSRLLSDRFSAERPKGSFSTLEIQRTEQGDSAMYLCASSLSRGAGVETQYFGPGTRLLVL.

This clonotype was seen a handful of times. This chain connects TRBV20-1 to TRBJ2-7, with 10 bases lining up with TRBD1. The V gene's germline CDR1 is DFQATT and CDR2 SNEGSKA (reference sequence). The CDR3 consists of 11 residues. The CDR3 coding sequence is TGCCTTATCGGACAGGGGGACGAGCAGTACTTC. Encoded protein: CLIGQGDEQYF.

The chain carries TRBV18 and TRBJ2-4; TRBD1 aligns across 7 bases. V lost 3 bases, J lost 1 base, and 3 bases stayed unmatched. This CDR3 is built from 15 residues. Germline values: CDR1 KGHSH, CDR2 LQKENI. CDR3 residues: CASSPTGSAKNIQYF. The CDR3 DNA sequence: TGTGCCAGCTCACCGACAGGGTCCGCCAAAAACATTCAGTACTTC.

The chain's CDR3 is CASSLPPGGKVEAFF. The CDR3 DNA follows: TGTGCCAGCAGCTTGCCCCCAGGGGGCAAGGTAGAAGCTTTCTTT. The chain carries TRBV5-6 and TRBJ1-1, with 8 bases identical to TRBD1. Germline CDR1 and CDR2: SGHDT and YYEEEE. This CDR3 is 15 amino acids long. Trimming at V came to 1 base and at J to 8 bases, leaving 10 bases not matched to a gene.

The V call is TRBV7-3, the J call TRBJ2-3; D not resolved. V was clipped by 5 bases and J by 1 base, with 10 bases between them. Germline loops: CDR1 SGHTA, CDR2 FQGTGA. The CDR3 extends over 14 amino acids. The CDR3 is CASSQSYGTDTQYF. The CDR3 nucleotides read TGTGCCAGCAGCCAGAGCTACGGCACAGATACGCAGTATTTT.

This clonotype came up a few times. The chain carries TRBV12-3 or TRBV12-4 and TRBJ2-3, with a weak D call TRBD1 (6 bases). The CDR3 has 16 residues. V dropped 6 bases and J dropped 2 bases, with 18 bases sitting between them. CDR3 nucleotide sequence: TGTGCCAGCAGCGCCTGGGACACGCATTCCACAGATACGCAGTATTTT. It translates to CASSAWDTHSTDTQYF.

This CDR3 reads CASSQDLEGQAFSEQYF. The CDR3 DNA follows: TGTGCCAGCAGCCAAGATCTAGAGGGACAGGCTTTCTCCGAGCAGTACTTC. The chain links TRBV4-2 to TRBJ2-7; 8 bases fit TRBD1. Losses at the gene ends were 0 bases for V and 6 bases for J; bases not matched to a gene: 13. Germline lookup yields CDR1 LGHNA and CDR2 YNFKEQ. The CDR3 has 17 amino acids.

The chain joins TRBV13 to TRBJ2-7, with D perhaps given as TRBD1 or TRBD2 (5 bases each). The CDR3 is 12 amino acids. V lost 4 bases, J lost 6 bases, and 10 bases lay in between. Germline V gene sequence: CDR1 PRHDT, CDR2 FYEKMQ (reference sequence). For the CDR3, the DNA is TGTGCCAGCAGCTCCGGGACGACCGAGCAGTACTTC. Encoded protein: CASSSGTTEQYF.

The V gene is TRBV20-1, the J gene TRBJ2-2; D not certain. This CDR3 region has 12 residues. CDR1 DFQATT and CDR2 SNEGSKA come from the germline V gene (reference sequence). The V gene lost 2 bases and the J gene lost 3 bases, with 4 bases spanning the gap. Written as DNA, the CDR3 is TGCAGTGCTAGACACTACACCGGGGAGCTGTTTTTT. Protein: CSARHYTGELFF.

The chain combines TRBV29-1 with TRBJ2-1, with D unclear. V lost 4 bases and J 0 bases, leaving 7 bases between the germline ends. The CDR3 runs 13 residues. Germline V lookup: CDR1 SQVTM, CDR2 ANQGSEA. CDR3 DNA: TGCAGCGTTGCGGGTAGCTCCTACAATGAGCAGTTCTTC. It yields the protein CSVAGSSYNEQFF.

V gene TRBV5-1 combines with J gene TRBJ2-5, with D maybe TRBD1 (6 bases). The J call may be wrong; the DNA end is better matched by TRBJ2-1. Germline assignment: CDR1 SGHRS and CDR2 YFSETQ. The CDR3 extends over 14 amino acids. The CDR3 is CASSLAQGLNEQFF. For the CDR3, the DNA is TGCGCCAGCAGCTTGGCGCAGGGGCTCAATGAGCAGTTCTTC.